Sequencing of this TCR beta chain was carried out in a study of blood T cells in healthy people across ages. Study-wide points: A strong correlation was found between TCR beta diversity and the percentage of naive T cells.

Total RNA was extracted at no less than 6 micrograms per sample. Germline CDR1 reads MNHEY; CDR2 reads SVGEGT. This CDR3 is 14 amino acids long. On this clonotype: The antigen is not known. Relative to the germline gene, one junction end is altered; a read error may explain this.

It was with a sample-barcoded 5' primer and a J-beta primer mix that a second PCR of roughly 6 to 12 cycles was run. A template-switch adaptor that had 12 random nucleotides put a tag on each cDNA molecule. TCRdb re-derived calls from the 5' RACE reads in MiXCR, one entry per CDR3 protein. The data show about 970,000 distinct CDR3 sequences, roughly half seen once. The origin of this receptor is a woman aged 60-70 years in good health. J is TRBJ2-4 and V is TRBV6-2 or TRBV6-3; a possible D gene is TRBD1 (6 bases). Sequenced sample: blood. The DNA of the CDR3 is TGTGCCAGCAGTTACCAGGGGCTTACCTACGAGCAGAACTTC. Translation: CASSYQGLTYEQNF.